This TCR beta chain was identified in a study of Ad26.COV2.S vaccination and SARS-CoV-2 variants. Germline values: CDR1 KGHSH, CDR2 LQKENI. The germline V and J ends were trimmed by 3 bases and 8 bases, with 13 bases remaining between them. The CDR3 runs 13 residues. Measured with immunoSEQ multiplex PCR; TCRdb has only the in-frame clones, and not every one. This repertoire shows approximately 240,000 clones, roughly 88% found once; its top ten account for about 10%. Documented treatment: about 20 received Ad26.COV2.S at low or high dose, single or two shots; 5 received placebo; per-sample allocation not given. Samples were taken on day 63 after the first vaccine or placebo injection.

The chain has TRBV18 and TRBJ1-2; TRBD1 is a possible D gene (5 bases). This clonotype was sampled from a person between 18 and 65 years old who received the Ad26.COV2.S COVID-19 vaccine or a placebo. The starting material was peripheral blood, obtained in a trial of Ad26.COV2.S vaccine versus placebo. CDR3 nucleotides: TGTGCCAGCTCACCCAACGACGGGGACGGCTACACCTTC. It specifies CASSPNDGDGYTF.